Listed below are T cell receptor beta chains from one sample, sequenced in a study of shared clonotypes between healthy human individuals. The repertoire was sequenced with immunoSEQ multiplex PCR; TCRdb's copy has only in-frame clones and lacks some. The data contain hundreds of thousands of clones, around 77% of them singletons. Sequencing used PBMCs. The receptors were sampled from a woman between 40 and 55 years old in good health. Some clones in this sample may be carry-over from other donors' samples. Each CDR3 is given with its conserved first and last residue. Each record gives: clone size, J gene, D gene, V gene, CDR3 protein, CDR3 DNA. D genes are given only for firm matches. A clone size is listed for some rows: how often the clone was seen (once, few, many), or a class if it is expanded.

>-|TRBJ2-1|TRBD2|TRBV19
CASSVTSGTNEQFF
TGTGCCAGTAGCGTAACTAGCGGGACCAATGAGCAGTTCTTC
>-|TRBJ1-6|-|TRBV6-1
CASSEVEGNSPLHF
TGTGCCAGCAGTGAAGTGGAGGGGAATTCACCCCTCCACTTT
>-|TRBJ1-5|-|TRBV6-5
CASSLGQPQHF
TGTGCCAGCAGTTTGGGTCAGCCCCAGCATTTT
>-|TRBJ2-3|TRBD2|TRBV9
CASSPQAGGSSTDTQYF
TGTGCCAGCAGCCCCCAAGCGGGCGGGAGCAGCACAGATACGCAGTATTTT
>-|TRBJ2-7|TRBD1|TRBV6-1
CASRRDRAVYEQYF
TGTGCCAGCAGACGAGACAGGGCAGTCTACGAGCAGTACTTC
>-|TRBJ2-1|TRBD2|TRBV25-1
CASRSGTSSYNEQFF
TGTGCCAGCAGAAGCGGGACTAGCTCCTACAATGAGCAGTTCTTC
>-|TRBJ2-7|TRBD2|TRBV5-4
CASSISGRADYEQYF
TGTGCCAGCAGCATTAGCGGGAGGGCCGATTATGAGCAGTACTTC
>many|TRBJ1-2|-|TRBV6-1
CASSEEGWGRYGYTF
TGTGCCAGCAGTGAAGAAGGATGGGGTCGCTATGGCTACACCTTC
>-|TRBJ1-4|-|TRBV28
CASSLAGVKEKLFF
TGTGCCAGCAGTTTGGCAGGGGTGAAGGAAAAACTGTTTTTT
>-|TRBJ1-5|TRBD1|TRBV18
CASSPSRTGNNQPQHF
TGTGCCAGCTCACCCTCTAGGACAGGGAACAATCAGCCCCAGCATTTT
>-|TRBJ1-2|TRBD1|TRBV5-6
CASSLAGQYYGYTF
TGTGCCAGCAGCTTGGCGGGACAGTACTATGGCTACACCTTC
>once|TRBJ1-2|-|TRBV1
CTSSQEGLVVLRDRGSRGYTF
TGCACCAGCAGCCAAGAGGGGCTAGTTGTGCTCCGGGACAGGGGGTCTCGAGGCTACACCTTC
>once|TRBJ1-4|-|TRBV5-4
CASSSRKGVTNEKLFF
TGTGCCAGCAGCTCACGAAAGGGGGTAACTAATGAAAAACTGTTTTTT
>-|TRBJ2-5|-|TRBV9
CASSVAGIETQYF
TGTGCCAGCAGCGTAGCGGGGATAGAGACCCAGTACTTC
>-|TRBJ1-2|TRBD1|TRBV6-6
CASGQGGYYGYTF
TGTGCCAGCGGACAGGGTGGCTACTATGGCTACACCTTC
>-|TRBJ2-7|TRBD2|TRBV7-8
CASSSLSGLAGGQRGYEQYF
TGTGCCAGCAGCTCCCTCTCCGGACTAGCGGGAGGACAGCGGGGGTACGAGCAGTACTTC
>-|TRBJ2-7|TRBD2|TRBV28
CAVTGREGLKYEQYF
TGTGCCGTCACGGGACGGGAGGGCCTTAAGTACGAGCAGTACTTC
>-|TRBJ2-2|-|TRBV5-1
CASSSGSRNANTGELFF
TGCGCCAGCAGCTCCGGTAGCAGAAACGCGAACACCGGGGAGCTGTTTTTT
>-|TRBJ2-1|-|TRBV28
CASSSGGSGYEQFF
TGTGCCAGCAGTTCTGGCGGATCTGGGTATGAGCAGTTCTTC
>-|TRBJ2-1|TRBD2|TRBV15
CATSRGREGLNEQFF
TGTGCCACCAGCAGGGGGCGGGAGGGCCTCAATGAGCAGTTCTTC
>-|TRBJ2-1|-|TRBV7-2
CASSLRRTDYNEQFF
TGTGCCAGCAGCTTACGTCGGACGGATTACAATGAGCAGTTCTTC
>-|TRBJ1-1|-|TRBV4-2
CASSQVGINTEAFF
TGTGCCAGCAGCCAAGTCGGCATCAACACTGAAGCTTTCTTT
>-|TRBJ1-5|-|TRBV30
CAWRDGGGRNRPQHF
TGTGCCTGGAGGGACGGGGGGGGAAGGAATCGGCCCCAGCATTTT
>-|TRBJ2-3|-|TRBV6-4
CASSDSQDRGDTQYF
TGTGCCAGCAGTGACTCGCAGGACAGAGGGGATACGCAGTATTTT
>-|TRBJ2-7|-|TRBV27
CASSLSGAHEQYF
TGTGCCAGCAGTTTATCGGGGGCCCACGAGCAGTACTTC
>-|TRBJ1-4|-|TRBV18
CASSNTASTNEKLFF
TGTGCCAGCTCTAATACAGCGTCAACTAATGAAAAACTGTTTTTT
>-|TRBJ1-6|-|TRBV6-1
CASSEIGTNSPLHF
TGTGCCAGCAGTGAAATAGGGACTAATTCACCCCTCCACTTT
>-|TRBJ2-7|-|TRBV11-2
CASSFGQSYEQYF
TGTGCCAGCAGCTTTGGACAGTCCTACGAGCAGTACTTC